Presented here are 31 T cell receptor beta chains from one specimen sequenced in a study of shared clonotypes between healthy human individuals. Generated by immunoSEQ multiplex PCR, the TCRdb table keeps only in-frame clones and is missing some. Of about 2.3 million clones in the sample, approximately 95% are singletons; the top ten hold around 0.4%. Source material: naive CD4+ T cells from PBMCs. As to subset: CD45RA+ positively selected. The receptors were gathered from a man between 18 and 35 years old in good health. Some clones in this sample may be carry-over from other donors' samples.

V usage is TRBV9 and J usage is TRBJ2-1; TRBD2 aligns across 8 bases. This CDR3 has 17 residues. The germline V gene encodes CDR1 SGDLS and CDR2 YYNGEE. J was trimmed by 8 bases and V by 4 bases; bases with no gene match: 17. CDR3: CASSPHSQGLGIDEQFF. The CDR3 bases are TGTGCCAGCAGCCCTCATTCACAGGGACTAGGAATCGATGAGCAGTTCTTC.

V usage is TRBV5-8 and J usage is TRBJ2-5; 9 nucleotides match TRBD1. The CDR3 totals 14 residues. CDR1 SGHTS and CDR2 YDEGEE come from the germline V gene. Unmatched junction bases numbered 5, after V lost 7 bases and J lost 1 base. The DNA for the CDR3 is TGTGCCAGCTCGTCGGGACAGGGCCAAGAGACCCAGTACTTC. This translates into CASSSGQGQETQYF.

This rearrangement joins TRBV28 to TRBJ2-1, with TRBD2 identical over 10 bases. Germline loops: CDR1 MDHEN, CDR2 SYDVKM. Germline trimming cut 4 bases from V and 7 bases from J; bases unmatched to any gene: 10. The CDR3 runs to 16 residues. The CDR3: CASSSPGTSVQNEQFF. The DNA of the CDR3 is TGTGCCAGCAGTTCCCCCGGGACTAGCGTTCAAAATGAGCAGTTCTTC.

V is TRBV7-3 and J is TRBJ2-2; no clear D gene. Germline CDR1 reads SGHTA; CDR2 reads FQGTGA. V was cut by 7 bases and J by 5 bases, with 11 bases left in between. There are 13 residues in the CDR3. CDR3 region: CASTLSGTGELFF. The DNA of the CDR3 is TGTGCCAGCACCCTAAGTGGGACCGGGGAGCTGTTTTTT.

Of note for this clone: Other DNA variants within this sample encode the same CDR3. The gene calls are TRBV7-3 and TRBJ2-1; no firm D call. Trimming removed 2 bases at V and 9 bases at J, with 8 bases between. The CDR3 contains 12 residues. In germline, CDR1 is SGHTA, CDR2 FQGTGA. The CDR3 region is CASSLGLSEQFF. As DNA, the CDR3 is TGTGCCAGCAGCTTAGGGTTGAGTGAGCAGTTCTTC. Together with reference TRBV7-3 and TRBJ2-1, the CDR3 gives the full variable domain: GAGVSQTPSNKVTEKGKYVELRCDPISGHTALYWYRQSLGQGPEFLIYFQGTGAADDSGLPNDRFFAVRPEGSVSTLKIQRTERGDSAVYLCASSLGLSEQFFGPGTRLTVL.

V gene TRBV6-6 combines with J gene TRBJ2-1, with D possibly TRBD2 on 5 matching bases. The CDR3 has 14 amino acids. V shed 2 bases and J shed 2 bases, with 7 bases lying between them. Germline V lookup: CDR1 MNHNY, CDR2 SVGAGI (reference sequence). CDR3 region: CASSYDGTYNEQFF. DNA of the CDR3: TGTGCCAGCAGTTACGACGGGACCTACAATGAGCAGTTCTTC.

The V gene is TRBV11-1, the J gene TRBJ2-1, with 8 nucleotides matching TRBD2. The CDR3 length is 16 residues. V was clipped by 0 bases and J by 7 bases; unmatched bases: 8. Per the germline V gene, CDR1 is SGHAT and CDR2 is FQDESV (reference sequence). CDR3 region: CASSLAQAGGGNEQFF. The DNA for the CDR3 is TGTGCCAGCAGCTTAGCGCAGGCGGGAGGAGGGAATGAGCAGTTCTTC.

The chain has TRBV2 and TRBJ1-1, with unresolved D. Per the germline V gene, CDR1 is SNHLY and CDR2 is FYNNEI. V was shortened by 2 bases and J by 1 base, with 5 bases between the two germline ends. This CDR3 comprises 13 residues. This CDR3 reads CASSEQQNTEAFF. CDR3 in DNA: TGTGCCAGCAGTGAACAGCAGAACACTGAAGCTTTCTTT.

The V call is TRBV29-1, the J call TRBJ2-5; D ambiguous. The CDR3 extends over 13 amino acids. Trimming took 7 bases from V and 2 from J, leaving 14 bases between them. Germline CDR1 is SQVTM and CDR2 is ANQGSEA. CDR3 amino acids: CSARGRIQETQYF. For the CDR3, the DNA is TGCAGCGCCCGAGGACGGATACAAGAGACCCAGTACTTC. Drawing the rest from reference TRBV29-1 and TRBJ2-5, the complete variable domain is SAVISQKPSRDICQRGTSLTIQCQVDSQVTMMFWYRQQPGQSLTLIATANQGSEATYESGFVIDKFPISRPNLTFSTLTVSNMSPEDSSIYLCSARGRIQETQYFGPGTRLLVL.

This chain connects TRBV28 to TRBJ2-3; 10 positions match TRBD2. The J segment lost 4 bases and the V segment lost 4 bases, leaving 8 bases of the junction unmatched. CDR1 is MDHEN, CDR2 SYDVKM, per germline. The CDR3 loop spans 16 amino acids. The CDR3 loop reads CASSSPSGSGSDTQYF. The CDR3 coding sequence is TGTGCCAGCAGTTCTCCTAGCGGGAGTGGGTCAGATACGCAGTATTTT.

The chain employs TRBV5-1 and TRBJ2-5; maybe TRBD2 (6 bases). Trimming removed 3 bases from V and 5 bases from J, with 14 bases in between. The CDR3 has 14 amino acids. Looked up from germline, CDR1 is SGHRS and CDR2 is YFSETQ. For the CDR3, the DNA is TGCGCCAGCAGCTCCCAGGGAGGTGCGGAGACCCAGTACTTC. It translates to CASSSQGGAETQYF.

The CDR3 DNA reads as TGCAGGGCAATTCAGGGTTACGAGCAGTACTTC. Translating gives CRAIQGYEQYF. The V and J genes are TRBV20-1 and TRBJ2-5; D is possibly TRBD1 (5 bases). The DNA end is a closer match to TRBJ2-7, so the J assignment may be wrong. This CDR3 is 11 amino acids long. Germline V CDR1 and CDR2: DFQATT, SNEGSKA (reference sequence).

V gene TRBV9 combines with J gene TRBJ2-5; D ambiguous. V lost 4 bases and J lost 1, with 5 bases in between. Looked up from germline, CDR1 is SGDLS and CDR2 is YYNGEE. This CDR3 has 12 residues. As DNA, the CDR3 is TGTGCCAGCAGCCCCGGCCAAGAGACCCAGTACTTC. It yields the protein CASSPGQETQYF.

The CDR3 reads CASRQSGQGGYEQYF. In DNA form, the CDR3 reads TGTGCCAGCAGACAAAGCGGACAGGGGGGGTACGAGCAGTACTTC. The V call is TRBV6-6, the J call TRBJ2-7, with TRBD1 matching 10 bases. Looked up from germline, CDR1 is MNHNY and CDR2 is SVGAGI (reference sequence). This CDR3 spans 15 amino acids. V shed 6 bases, J shed 4 bases, and the junction held 9 bases outside the gene matches.

The chain joins TRBV7-2 to TRBJ1-2; D is possibly TRBD1 (5 bases). Trimming took off 1 base at V and 6 bases at J, with 12 bases between the two ends. CDR1 and CDR2 from the germline V gene are SGHTA and FQGNSA. CDR3 length: 14 amino acids. CDR3 sequence reads: CASSLDRGVDGYTF. CDR3 bases: TGTGCCAGCAGCTTAGATAGGGGCGTTGATGGCTACACCTTC.

The chain couples TRBV2 to TRBJ2-3; D not resolved. Trimming removed 3 bases from V and 6 bases from J, with 10 bases in between. This CDR3 region has 13 residues. Germline V gene data show CDR1 as SNHLY and CDR2 as FYNNEI. CDR3 region: CASSDGTVDTQYF. The DNA of the CDR3 is TGTGCCAGCAGTGACGGCACGGTGGATACGCAGTATTTT.

The chain recombines TRBV9 with TRBJ2-5; D might be TRBD2 (6 bases). Trimming left V 4 bases short and J 5 bases short, with 12 bases between. This CDR3 is built from 13 residues. Germline V gene lookup returns CDR1 SGDLS and CDR2 YYNGEE. The CDR3 nucleotides are TGTGCCAGCAGCCGGGAGTGGTGGGAGACCCAGTACTTC. Translation: CASSREWWETQYF.

J is TRBJ2-1 and V is TRBV9; no reliable D call. The CDR3 totals 15 residues. Germline loops: CDR1 SGDLS, CDR2 YYNGEE. V lost 1 base and J lost 7, with 15 bases in between. CDR3 sequence: CASSVTSSLGNEQFF. CDR3 bases: TGTGCCAGCAGCGTAACATCGTCCCTGGGGAATGAGCAGTTCTTC.

The CDR3 loop reads CASSAGLAGETQYF. The CDR3, as DNA: TGTGCCAGCAGTGCCGGACTAGCGGGAGAGACCCAGTACTTC. The chain employs TRBV6-1 and TRBJ2-5; 11 bases match TRBD2. Germline V CDR1 and CDR2: MNHNS, SASEGT. The CDR3 sequence is 14 residues long. The ends lost 4 bases at V and 4 bases at J; junction bases unmatched: 2.

This clone came up once. The rearrangement joins TRBV7-9 to TRBJ2-5; possibly TRBD2 for D (6 bases). Germline V lookup: CDR1 SEHNR, CDR2 FQNEAQ (reference sequence). The V end was cut by 10 bases, the J end by 4 bases, with 13 bases between. This CDR3 region has 12 residues. The CDR3 DNA reads TGTGCCACCGGGTGGGACTCAGAGACCCAGTACTTC. Translation gives CATGWDSETQYF.

The CDR3 DNA sequence: TGTGCCAGCAGTTTACTCAGGGGGCGATACGAGCAGTACTTC. It specifies CASSLLRGRYEQYF. This sequence joins TRBV28 and TRBJ2-7; 8 bases align to TRBD1. V trimming: 2 bases; J trimming: 4 bases; junction bases outside the gene matches: 4. Germline V gives CDR1 MDHEN, CDR2 SYDVKM. The CDR3 is 14 residues long.

The chain combines TRBV29-1 with TRBJ2-6, with D unresolved. The germline gives CDR1 SQVTM, CDR2 ANQGSEA. Trimming cost V 4 bases and J 0 bases, with 7 bases left between them. The CDR3 totals 14 residues. The CDR3 nucleotides are TGCAGCGTTGCCGGGTTCTCTGGGGCCAACGTCCTGACTTTC. This translates into CSVAGFSGANVLTF.

V gene TRBV28 combines with J gene TRBJ2-1; D is undetermined. The V gene's germline CDR1 is MDHEN and CDR2 SYDVKM. Trimming took off 3 bases at V and 0 bases at J, with 9 bases between the two ends. The CDR3 has 15 amino acids. This CDR3 reads CASSLGRISYNEQFF. DNA of the CDR3: TGTGCCAGCAGTTTGGGAAGGATCTCCTACAATGAGCAGTTCTTC.

V and J are TRBV10-2 and TRBJ1-2; no reliable D call. V was trimmed by 0 bases and J by 7 bases, leaving 9 bases between them. The CDR3 sequence is 13 residues long. Germline CDR1 WSHSY, CDR2 SAAADI. The CDR3 loop is CASSESGDGGYTF. CDR3 DNA: TGCGCCAGCAGTGAGTCGGGCGATGGTGGCTACACCTTC.

The chain combines TRBV11-1 with TRBJ2-1; unclear D gene. CDR1 and CDR2 from the germline V gene are SGHAT and FQDESV (reference sequence). This CDR3 spans 15 amino acids. Trimming removed 5 bases at V and 7 bases at J, with 18 bases between. This chain's CDR3 is CASSPPKGPENEQFF. In DNA form, the CDR3 reads TGTGCCAGCAGCCCCCCGAAGGGTCCAGAGAATGAGCAGTTCTTC.

V usage is TRBV7-2 and J usage is TRBJ2-7; 8 bases fit TRBD2. Trimming took 5 bases from V and 3 from J; bases not matched to a gene: 9. The CDR3 has 15 residues. The germline V gene has CDR1 SGHTA and CDR2 FQGNSA. CDR3 amino acids: CASSDRVGGGYEQYF. CDR3 in DNA: TGTGCCAGCAGCGACCGCGTCGGGGGGGGCTACGAGCAGTACTTC.

The J gene is TRBJ2-7, the V gene TRBV6-5, with D possibly matching TRBD1 (5 bases). V shed 5 bases and J shed 2 bases, with 13 bases lying between them. The CDR3 totals 14 residues. Looked up from germline, CDR1 is MNHEY and CDR2 is SVGAGI. CDR3 nucleotide sequence: TGTGCCAGCAGTGAGGACACTTCTCCCTACGAGCAGTACTTC. It specifies CASSEDTSPYEQYF.

The chain combines TRBV28 with TRBJ2-4, with D perhaps TRBD2 (6 bases). Trimming stripped 3 bases from V and 7 bases from J, with 16 bases between. This CDR3 comprises 15 residues. Germline CDR1 MDHEN, CDR2 SYDVKM. Here the CDR3 DNA reads TGTGCCAGCAGTTTCTCCAGACTAGAAGTCAACATTCAGTACTTC. Translating gives CASSFSRLEVNIQYF.

The chain combines TRBV18 with TRBJ2-1; possibly TRBD2 for D (7 bases). Germline CDR1 KGHSH, CDR2 LQKENI. This CDR3 contains 13 residues. The V end lost 3 bases, the J end lost 15 bases, and 18 bases lay between the germline ends. The CDR3 here is CASSPEGGAGWFF. CDR3 coding DNA: TGTGCCAGCTCACCCGAAGGGGGGGCCGGGTGGTTCTTC.

The chain uses TRBV28 and TRBJ1-4, with TRBD1 identical over 8 bases. The V gene's germline CDR1 is MDHEN and CDR2 SYDVKM. The trim removed 5 bases at V and 7 bases at J, leaving 9 bases unmatched. This CDR3 comprises 15 residues. The chain's CDR3 is CASSGWDRTGEKLFF. CDR3 DNA: TGTGCCAGCAGTGGGTGGGACAGGACGGGTGAAAAACTGTTTTTT.

This chain links TRBV11-1 with TRBJ2-7; D may match TRBD1 or TRBD2 (6 bases each). CDR1 and CDR2 (germline): SGHAT, FQDESV (reference sequence). Trimming took off 3 bases at V and 9 bases at J, with 15 bases between the two ends. CDR3 size: 13 residues. As DNA, the CDR3 is TGTGCCAGCAGCTTTGGGACATTGGAGGGGCAGTACTTC. Its translation is CASSFGTLEGQYF. The complete variable domain, with remaining parts taken from reference TRBV11-1 and TRBJ2-7, reads EAEVAQSPRYKITEKSQAVAFWCDPISGHATLYWYRQILGQGPELLVQFQDESVVDDSQLPKDRFSAERLKGVDSTLKIQPAELGDSAMYLCASSFGTLEGQYFGPGTRLTVT.